The 2 T cell receptor delta chains listed next were all sequenced from one sample in a study of γδ T cells in repeated Plasmodium falciparum infection. Gammadelta T cells were flow-sorted from PBMC into Vgamma9/Vdelta2+ and Vdelta2-negative populations for bulk analysis. TCRdb re-called the multiplex PCR reads using CATT. The data show around 50,000 delta-chain clones, around 2% seen once. The sequencing input was gamma-delta T cells from blood. Receptor source: a pool of human donors (malaria-infected and uninfected, not separated).

This clone was detected a few times. A far larger clone is one base from this, pointing to a likely read error. This sequence joins TRDV1 and TRDJ1; 8 bases are shared with TRDD3. No J gene is reported in TCRdb; it was inferred here by comparing the DNA with germline. The CDR3 loop spans 22 amino acids. Germline CDR1 is TSWWSYY and CDR2 is QGS. In DNA, the CDR3 is TGTGCCCTTGGGGAACCCATTACGGGGGATATGGAGCCCTCAGAGTGCACCGATAAACTCATCTTT. Protein sequence: CALGEPITGDMEPSECTDKLIF.

For this clone: TCRdb assigns this DNA the protein of a much larger clone, which departs from its translation at residue 17; this likely reflects a read error, and the protein shown comes from translating the DNA. The J gene is TRDJ1, the V gene TRDV1; 10 nucleotides agree with TRDD3. Germline matching of the DNA provided the J gene here, since TCRdb leaves it blank. Germline CDR1 reads TSWWSYY; CDR2 reads QGS. This CDR3 has 21 amino acids. Here the CDR3 DNA reads TGTGCTCTTGGGAAGGGGATTCTTTGGTGGGGGATACCAAAGTACACCGTTAAACTCATCTTT. The encoded protein is CALGKGILWWGIPKYTVKLIF.